This TCR beta chain was documented in a study of CD8+ T cells in alopecia areata. Study-level findings and limits: Scalp samples also yield sequences from resident alphabeta T cells of normal skin.

In regard to this clone: Antigen unknown.

Investigators isolated RNA and reverse transcribed it into cDNA to act as the sequencing template. Sequenced by immunoSEQ multiplex PCR; TCRdb stores in-frame clones only, minus some. In the table there are about 190,000 clones, around 60% of which are singletons. Germline values: CDR1 SQVTM, CDR2 ANQGSEA. The CDR3 sequence is 13 residues long. V shed 4 bases and J 2 bases; nucleotides not matched to a gene: 3. This sample's treatment: oral pan-JAK inhibitor, 5-10 mg twice daily. This specimen was CD4+ T cells sorted from blood, taken at week 4, from a patient treated with tofacitinib. The receptor comes from a human donor with alopecia areata. The V gene is TRBV29-1, the J gene TRBJ2-7, with 9 bases fitting TRBD2. DNA for the CDR3: TGCAGCGTTGCTCTAGCGGGACCCTACGAGCAGTACTTC. Its protein product is CSVALAGPYEQYF.